What follows are 11 T cell receptor beta chains derived from one specimen sequenced in a study of shared clonotypes between healthy human individuals. Generated by immunoSEQ multiplex PCR, the TCRdb table keeps only in-frame clones and is missing some. The sample holds roughly 490,000 clones, 79% seen once. Sample: PBMCs. These receptors were obtained from a woman aged 40 to 50 in good health. Some clones in this sample may be carry-over from other donors' samples.

The chain recombines TRBV6-4 with TRBJ2-1; D call uncertain. V dropped 0 bases and J dropped 0 bases, with 6 bases sitting between them. Germline V gene data show CDR1 as MRHNA and CDR2 as SNTAGT. This CDR3 has 15 residues. CDR3 bases: TGTGCCAGCAGTGACTCCCCAGGCTCCTACAATGAGCAGTTCTTC. It translates to CASSDSPGSYNEQFF.

The CDR3 nucleotides are TGTGCCAGTAGTATAGACAGGGAGGTTGGCTACACCTTC. Protein sequence: CASSIDREVGYTF. The chain links TRBV19 to TRBJ1-2; the D gene is possibly TRBD1 (5 bases). The V gene's germline CDR1 is LNHDA and CDR2 SQIVND (reference sequence). The CDR3 has 13 amino acids. The ends were cut back, 0 bases at V and 7 bases at J, with 9 bases in the middle. Complete variable domain (other parts from reference TRBV19 and TRBJ1-2): DGGITQSPKYLFRKEGQNVTLSCEQNLNHDAMYWYRQDPGQGLRLIYYSQIVNDFQKGDIAEGYSVSREKKESFPLTVTSAQKNPTAFYLCASSIDREVGYTFGSGTRLTVV.

The rearrangement uses TRBV6-6 and TRBJ2-2; 7 positions agree with TRBD1. The CDR3 consists of 15 residues. V gave up 7 bases and J gave up 4 bases; unmatched junction bases: 9. In germline, CDR1 is MNHNY, CDR2 SVGAGI (reference sequence). The CDR3 reads CASNSGTAGTGELFF. CDR3 nucleotides: TGTGCCAGCAACTCCGGGACAGCCGGCACCGGGGAGCTGTTTTTT.

CDR3 in DNA: TGTGCCAGCAGCTTCGGACTAGCGGGAGTCCAAGAGACCCAGTACTTC. Its protein product is CASSFGLAGVQETQYF. J is TRBJ2-5 and V is TRBV5-5, with 13 nucleotides matching TRBD2. Trimming at V came to 2 bases and at J to 1 base, leaving 2 bases not matched to a gene. This CDR3 has 16 residues. Germline values: CDR1 SGHKS, CDR2 YYEKEE (reference sequence). Full variable domain (remainder filled in from reference TRBV5-5 and TRBJ2-5): DAGVTQSPTHLIKTRGQQVTLRCSPISGHKSVSWYQQVLGQGPQFIFQYYEKEERGRGNFPDRFSARQFPNYSSELNVNALLLGDSALYLCASSFGLAGVQETQYFGPGTRLLVL.

V gene TRBV28 combines with J gene TRBJ2-7; 8 bases align to TRBD1. Germline V gene lookup returns CDR1 MDHEN and CDR2 SYDVKM. The CDR3 sequence is 15 residues long. The junction had 8 bases not matched to a gene; V was cut back by 3 bases and J by 4 bases. CDR3 in amino acids: CASSFGGQVRYEQYF. The DNA for the CDR3 is TGTGCCAGCAGTTTCGGGGGACAGGTTCGTTACGAGCAGTACTTC.

The V and J genes are TRBV7-9 and TRBJ1-1; 7 nucleotides match TRBD1. CDR3 length: 13 amino acids. V dropped 8 bases and J dropped 0; count of bases not matched to a gene: 3. Germline CDR1 and CDR2: SEHNR and FQNEAQ (reference sequence). The DNA of the CDR3 is TGTGCCAGCGACAGGGTTATGAACACTGAAGCTTTCTTT. Translating gives CASDRVMNTEAFF.

This chain connects TRBV10-3 to TRBJ2-1; TRBD2 matches 14 bases. The J segment lost 8 bases and the V segment lost 7 bases, leaving 13 bases of the junction unmatched. This CDR3 region has 17 residues. Looked up from germline, CDR1 is ENHRY and CDR2 is SYGVKD. This CDR3 reads CAITKWGLAGEGDEQFF. CDR3 DNA: TGTGCCATCACCAAATGGGGACTAGCGGGAGAGGGGGATGAGCAGTTCTTC.

The chain combines TRBV30 with TRBJ1-2; no reliable D call. V was trimmed by 4 bases and J by 0 bases, leaving 18 bases between them. The CDR3 runs 16 residues. The V gene's germline CDR1 is GTSNPN and CDR2 SVGIG (reference sequence). CDR3 DNA sequence: TGTGCCTGGACTGTATTGAGGACTCCAACTAACTATGGCTACACCTTC. Residues: CAWTVLRTPTNYGYTF.

V gene TRBV5-4 combines with J gene TRBJ2-3; D is tentatively TRBD1 or TRBD2 (6 bases each). This CDR3 spans 16 amino acids. Germline V gene data show CDR1 as SGHNT and CDR2 as YYREEE (reference sequence). Trimming removed 0 bases at V and 2 bases at J, with 13 bases between. CDR3 in amino acids: CASSLARGRATDTQYF. The CDR3 DNA reads as TGTGCCAGCAGCTTGGCCCGGGGGCGAGCCACAGATACGCAGTATTTT.

This clone was detected once. V and J are TRBV18 and TRBJ1-1; D unresolved. Germline V gene data show CDR1 as KGHSH and CDR2 as LQKENI. CDR3 size: 15 residues. V lost 3 bases and J 0 bases, leaving 11 bases between the germline ends. The CDR3 is CASSPLHLVNTEAFF. As DNA, the CDR3 is TGTGCCAGCTCACCCTTACATTTAGTGAACACTGAAGCTTTCTTT.

The CDR3 DNA sequence: TGTGCCAGCAGTTTAGTGGCGGACTACGAGCAGTACTTC. It codes for CASSLVADYEQYF. This sequence joins TRBV28 and TRBJ2-7; no clear D. Between the trimmed V and J ends, which lost 2 bases and 3 bases, there was a span of 8 bases. This CDR3 is built from 13 residues. Germline V lookup: CDR1 MDHEN, CDR2 SYDVKM.